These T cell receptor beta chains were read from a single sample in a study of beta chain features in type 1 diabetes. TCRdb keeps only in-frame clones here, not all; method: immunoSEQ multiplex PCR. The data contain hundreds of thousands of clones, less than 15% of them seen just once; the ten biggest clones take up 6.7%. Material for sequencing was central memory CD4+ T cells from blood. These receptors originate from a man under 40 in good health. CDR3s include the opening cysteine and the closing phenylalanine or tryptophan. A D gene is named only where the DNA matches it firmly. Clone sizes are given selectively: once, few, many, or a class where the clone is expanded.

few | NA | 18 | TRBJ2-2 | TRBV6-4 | CASSWALSWSGPTGELFF | TGTGCCAGCAGCTGGGCTTTAAGTTGGAGCGGGCCAACCGGGGAGCTGTTTTTT
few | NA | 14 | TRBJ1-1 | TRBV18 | CASSPKFQNTEAFF | TGTGCCAGCTCACCAAAGTTTCAGAACACTGAAGCTTTCTTT
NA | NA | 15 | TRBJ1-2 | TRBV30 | CAWSEISGGYYGYTF | TGTGCCTGGAGCGAGATCTCGGGGGGCTACTATGGCTACACCTTC
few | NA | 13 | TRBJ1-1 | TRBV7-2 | CASSLGLNAEAFF | TGTGCCAGCAGCTTAGGCCTGAATGCTGAAGCTTTCTTT
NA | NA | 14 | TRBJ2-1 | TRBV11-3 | CASSPPGTYNEQFF | TGTGCCAGCAGCCCCCCAGGCACCTACAATGAGCAGTTCTTC
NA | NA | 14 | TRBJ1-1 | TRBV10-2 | CASSEFPEVGEAFF | TGCGCCAGCAGTGAGTTTCCCGAAGTAGGTGAAGCTTTCTTT
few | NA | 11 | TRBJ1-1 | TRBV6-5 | CASTTNTEAFF | TGTGCCAGTACGACAAACACTGAAGCTTTCTTT
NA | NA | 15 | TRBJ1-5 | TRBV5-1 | CASSLQGGMNQPQHF | TGCGCCAGCAGCTTACAGGGAGGGATGAATCAGCCCCAGCATTTT
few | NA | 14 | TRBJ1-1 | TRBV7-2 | CASSFRDGNTEAFF | TGTGCCAGCAGCTTTAGGGACGGGAACACTGAAGCTTTCTTT
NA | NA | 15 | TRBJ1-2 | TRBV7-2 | CASSLYWGGEDGYTF | TGTGCCAGCAGCTTATACTGGGGCGGGGAGGATGGCTACACCTTC
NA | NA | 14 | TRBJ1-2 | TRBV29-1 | CSARGSGGAWGYTF | TGCAGCGCACGAGGGAGTGGGGGCGCTTGGGGCTACACCTTC
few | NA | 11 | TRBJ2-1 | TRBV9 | CASSVRTEQFF | TGTGCCAGCAGCGTCCGGACAGAGCAGTTCTTC
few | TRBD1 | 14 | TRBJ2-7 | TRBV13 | CASSMGQGSYEQYF | TGTGCCAGCAGCATGGGACAGGGCTCCTACGAGCAGTACTTC
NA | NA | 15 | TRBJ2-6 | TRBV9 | CASSVEGSGANVLTF | TGTGCCAGCAGCGTAGAGGGGTCTGGGGCCAACGTCCTGACTTTC
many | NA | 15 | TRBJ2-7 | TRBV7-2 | CASSISGTTTYEQYF | TGTGCCAGCAGCATTTCCGGGACGACAACCTACGAGCAGTACTTC
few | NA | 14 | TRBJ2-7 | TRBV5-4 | CASSLRQVSDEQYF | TGTGCCAGCAGCTTGCGACAGGTTTCCGACGAGCAGTACTTC
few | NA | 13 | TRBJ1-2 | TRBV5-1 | CASSLAGNYGYTF | TGCGCCAGCAGCTTGGCCGGCAACTATGGCTACACCTTC
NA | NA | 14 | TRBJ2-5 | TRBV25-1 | CASSPNSGVETQYF | TGTGCCAGCAGCCCTAACTCGGGGGTAGAGACCCAGTACTTC
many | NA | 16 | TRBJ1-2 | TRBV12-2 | CASRFSGTGCSFGYTF | TGTGCAAGTCGCTTTTCCGGGACAGGGTGTTCCTTTGGCTACACCTTC
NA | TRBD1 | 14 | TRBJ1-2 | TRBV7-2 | CASSRQGLSDGYTF | TGTGCCAGCAGCCGACAGGGCCTTAGCGATGGCTACACCTTC
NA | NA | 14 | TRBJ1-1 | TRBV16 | CASSQWEANTEAFF | TGTGCCAGCAGCCAATGGGAGGCGAACACTGAGGCTTTCTTT
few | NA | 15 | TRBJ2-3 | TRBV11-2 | CASSLELPPTDTQYF | TGTGCCAGCAGCTTAGAACTCCCTCCCACAGATACGCAGTATTTT
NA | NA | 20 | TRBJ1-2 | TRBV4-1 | CASSQVGKPWGKSSDYGYTF | TGCGCCAGCAGCCAAGTTGGAAAACCCTGGGGAAAATCGAGTGACTATGGCTACACCTTC
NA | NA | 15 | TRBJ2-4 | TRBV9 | CASSQGPSVQNIQYF | TGTGCCAGCAGCCAAGGTCCATCCGTCCAAAACATTCAGTACTTC
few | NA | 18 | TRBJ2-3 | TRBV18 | CASSPGARGREQMDTQYF | TGTGCCAGCTCACCAGGGGCCAGGGGCAGGGAGCAAATGGATACGCAGTATTTT
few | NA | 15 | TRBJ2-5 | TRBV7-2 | CASSLSAGWGETQYF | TGTGCCAGCAGCTTATCGGCGGGATGGGGAGAGACCCAGTACTTC
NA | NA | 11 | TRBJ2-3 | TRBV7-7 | CASSQADTQYF | TGTGCTAGCAGCCAGGCAGATACGCAGTATTTT
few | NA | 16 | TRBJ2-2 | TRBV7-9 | CASSLARDWGAGELFF | TGTGCCAGCAGCTTAGCGCGGGACTGGGGCGCCGGGGAGCTGTTTTTT
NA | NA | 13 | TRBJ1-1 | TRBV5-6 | CASSPGLNTEAFF | TGTGCCAGCAGCCCCGGATTGAACACTGAAGCTTTCTTT
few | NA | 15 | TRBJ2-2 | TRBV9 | CASSVGSGNTGELFF | TGTGCCAGCAGCGTAGGTAGCGGGAACACCGGGGAGCTGTTTTTT
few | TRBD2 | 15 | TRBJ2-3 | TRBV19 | CASSAQAGVSDTQYF | TGTGCCAGTAGTGCGCAAGCGGGAGTATCGGATACGCAGTATTTT
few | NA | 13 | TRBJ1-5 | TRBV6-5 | CASSSQQNQPQHF | TGTGCCAGCAGTTCCCAACAAAATCAGCCCCAGCATTTT
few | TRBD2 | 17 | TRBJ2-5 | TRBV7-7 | CASSPGTSGGGQETQYF | TGTGCCAGCAGTCCAGGGACTAGCGGGGGGGGACAAGAGACCCAGTACTTC
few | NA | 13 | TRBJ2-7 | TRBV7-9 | CASSLARDYEQYF | TGTGCCAGCAGCTTGGCGAGAGACTACGAGCAGTACTTC
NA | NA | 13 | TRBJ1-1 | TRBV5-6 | CASTTRGNTEAFF | TGTGCCAGCACCACGCGAGGGAACACTGAAGCTTTCTTT
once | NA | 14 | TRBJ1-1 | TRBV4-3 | CASSQDGGGTEAFF | TGCGCCAGCAGCCAAGATGGAGGGGGAACTGAAGCTTTCTTT
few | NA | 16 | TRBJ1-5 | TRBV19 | CASSMQGSWSNQPQHF | TGTGCCAGTAGTATGCAGGGGAGTTGGAGCAATCAGCCCCAGCATTTT
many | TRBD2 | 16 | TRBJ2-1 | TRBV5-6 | CASSRAGTSIGDEQFF | TGTGCCAGCAGCCGCGCCGGGACTAGCATCGGGGATGAGCAGTTCTTC
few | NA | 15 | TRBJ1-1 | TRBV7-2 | CASSLSPGGRGEAFF | TGTGCCAGCAGCTTAAGTCCGGGGGGCAGAGGTGAAGCTTTCTTT
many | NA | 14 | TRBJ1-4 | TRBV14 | CASSPTGGWEKLFF | TGTGCCAGCAGCCCCACAGGAGGATGGGAAAAACTGTTTTTT
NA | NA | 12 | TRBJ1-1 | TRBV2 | CASRQDHPKAFF | TGTGCCAGCAGGCAGGATCATCCCAAGGCTTTCTTT
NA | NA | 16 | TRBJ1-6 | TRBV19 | CASIGNGGSNNSPLHF | TGTGCCAGTATCGGAAACGGGGGGAGCAATAATTCACCCCTCCACTTT
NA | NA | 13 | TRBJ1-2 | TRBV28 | CASSFRQKRGYTF | TGTGCCAGCAGTTTCCGTCAGAAGAGGGGCTACACCTTC
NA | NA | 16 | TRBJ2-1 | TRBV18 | CASSTTREIQGNEQFF | TGTGCCAGCTCAACCACCCGGGAGATACAGGGGAATGAGCAGTTCTTC
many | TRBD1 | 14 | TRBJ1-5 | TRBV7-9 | CASSSGQGGQPQHF | TGTGCCAGCAGCTCCGGACAGGGAGGACAGCCCCAGCATTTT
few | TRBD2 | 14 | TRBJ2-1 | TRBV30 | CAWSTSGPHNEQFF | TGTGCCTGGAGTACTAGCGGACCCCACAATGAGCAGTTCTTC
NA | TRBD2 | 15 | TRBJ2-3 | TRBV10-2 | CASRGVAGSTDTQYF | TGCGCCAGCAGGGGGGTAGCGGGGAGCACAGATACGCAGTATTTT
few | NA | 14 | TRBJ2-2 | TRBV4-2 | CASSLSGNTGELFF | TGTGCCAGCAGCCTCAGCGGGAACACCGGGGAGCTGTTTTTT
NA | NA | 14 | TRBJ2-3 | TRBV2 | CASSEALAQDTQYF | TGTGCCAGCAGTGAAGCACTCGCTCAAGATACGCAGTATTTT
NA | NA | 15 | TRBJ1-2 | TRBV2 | CASSETPSGSYGYTF | TGTGCCAGCAGTGAAACGCCCTCTGGATCCTATGGCTACACCTTC
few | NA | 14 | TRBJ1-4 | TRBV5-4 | CASSLGTQGKKLFF | TGTGCCAGCAGCTTAGGGACACAGGGAAAAAAACTGTTTTTT
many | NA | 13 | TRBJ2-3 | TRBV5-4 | CASSLDRDDTQYF | TGTGCCAGCAGCTTGGACAGGGATGATACGCAGTATTTT